The source of this TCR beta chain is a study of blood T cell repertoires in COVID-19. Looking at the study overall: Sources were T cells, B-cell-depleted T cells, or PBMCs; the material itself was cDNA or gDNA.

V dropped 6 bases and J dropped 5; count of bases not matched to a gene: 8. The CDR3 is 15 amino acids. Germline V CDR1 and CDR2: MNHEY, SMNVEV (reference sequence). Authors' data handling: Nucleated cell counts were estimated from reference gene primer amplification. This table comes from immunoSEQ multiplex PCR, and its TCRdb copy is limited to in-frame clones, with some not included. The V and J calls and clone size were taken over from that table, and D and trimming were inferred from the DNA. The data contain over 300,000 clones, around 86% of them singletons. This chain links TRBV27 with TRBJ2-3; 10 bases map to TRBD2. The source material was peripheral blood. The TCR originated in a woman between 45 and 60 years old with acute or convalescent COVID-19. CDR3 sequence: CASRTLAGAQDTQYF. DNA for the CDR3: TGTGCCAGCAGGACCCTAGCGGGAGCGCAAGATACGCAGTATTTT.